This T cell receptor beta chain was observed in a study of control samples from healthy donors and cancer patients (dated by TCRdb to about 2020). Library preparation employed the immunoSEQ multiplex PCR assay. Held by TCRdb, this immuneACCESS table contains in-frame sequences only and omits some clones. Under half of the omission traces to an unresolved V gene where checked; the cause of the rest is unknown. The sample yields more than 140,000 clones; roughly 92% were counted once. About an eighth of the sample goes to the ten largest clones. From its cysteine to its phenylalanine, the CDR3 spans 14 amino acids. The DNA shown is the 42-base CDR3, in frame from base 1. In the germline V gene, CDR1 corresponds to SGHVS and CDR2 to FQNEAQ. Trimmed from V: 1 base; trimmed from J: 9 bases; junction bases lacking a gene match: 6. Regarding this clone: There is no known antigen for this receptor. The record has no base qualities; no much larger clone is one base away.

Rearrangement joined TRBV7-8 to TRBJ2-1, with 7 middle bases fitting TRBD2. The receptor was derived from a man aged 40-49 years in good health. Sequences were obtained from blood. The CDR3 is CASSLGDYGVEQFF. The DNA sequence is TGTGCCAGCAGCTTAGGGGACTACGGGGTTGAGCAGTTCTTC.